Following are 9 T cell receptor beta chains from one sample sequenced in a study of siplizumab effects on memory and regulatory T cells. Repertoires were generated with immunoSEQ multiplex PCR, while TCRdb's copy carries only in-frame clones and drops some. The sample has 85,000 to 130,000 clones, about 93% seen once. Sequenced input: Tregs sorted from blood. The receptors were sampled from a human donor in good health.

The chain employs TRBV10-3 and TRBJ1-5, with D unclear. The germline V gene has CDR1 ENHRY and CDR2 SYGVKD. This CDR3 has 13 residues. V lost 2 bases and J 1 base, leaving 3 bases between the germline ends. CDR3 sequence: CAISEGSNQPQHF. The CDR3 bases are TGTGCCATCAGTGAGGGGAGCAATCAGCCCCAGCATTTT.

This CDR3 is CASSKASTAPCSSYEQYF. CDR3 coding DNA: TGTGCCAGCAGCAAAGCGTCGACAGCGCCTTGTAGCTCCTACGAGCAGTACTTC. V usage is TRBV21-1 and J usage is TRBJ2-7; TRBD1, the table's D call, was not compared with the DNA. TRBV21-1 is described as a pseudogene. CDR3 length: 18 residues.

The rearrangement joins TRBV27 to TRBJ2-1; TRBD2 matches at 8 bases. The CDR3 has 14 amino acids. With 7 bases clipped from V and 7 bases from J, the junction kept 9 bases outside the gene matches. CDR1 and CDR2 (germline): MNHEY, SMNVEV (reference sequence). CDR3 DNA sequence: TGTGCCAGCAAGTTAGCGGGAAGACTAAATGAGCAGTTCTTC. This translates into CASKLAGRLNEQFF.

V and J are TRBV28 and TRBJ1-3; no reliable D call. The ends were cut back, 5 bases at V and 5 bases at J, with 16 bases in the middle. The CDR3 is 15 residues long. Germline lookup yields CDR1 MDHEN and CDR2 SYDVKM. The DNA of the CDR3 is TGTGCCAGCAGTCTTACAGAGCCCATAAGAAACACCATATATTTT. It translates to CASSLTEPIRNTIYF.

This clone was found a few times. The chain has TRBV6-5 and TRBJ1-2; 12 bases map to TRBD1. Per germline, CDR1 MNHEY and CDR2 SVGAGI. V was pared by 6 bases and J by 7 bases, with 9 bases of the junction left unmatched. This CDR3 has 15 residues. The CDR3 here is CASSTPGQGASGYTF. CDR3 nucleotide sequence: TGTGCCAGCAGCACTCCGGGACAGGGGGCCAGTGGCTACACCTTC.

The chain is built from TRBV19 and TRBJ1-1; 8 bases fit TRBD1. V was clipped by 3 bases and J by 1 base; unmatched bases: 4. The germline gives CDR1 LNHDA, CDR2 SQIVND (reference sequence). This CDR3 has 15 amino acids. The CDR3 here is CASSMGGTGNTEAFF. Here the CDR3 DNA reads TGTGCCAGTAGTATGGGCGGGACAGGGAACACTGAAGCTTTCTTT.

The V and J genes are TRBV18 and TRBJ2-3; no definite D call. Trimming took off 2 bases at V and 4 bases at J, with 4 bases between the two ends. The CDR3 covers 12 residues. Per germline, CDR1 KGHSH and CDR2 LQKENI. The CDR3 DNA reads TGTGCCAGCTCACCAATCCCAGATACGCAGTATTTT. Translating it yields CASSPIPDTQYF.

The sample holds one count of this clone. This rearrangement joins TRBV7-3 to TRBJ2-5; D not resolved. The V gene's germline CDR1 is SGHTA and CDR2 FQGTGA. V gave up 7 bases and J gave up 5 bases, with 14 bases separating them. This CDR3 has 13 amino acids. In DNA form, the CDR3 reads TGTGCCAGCACTGAGCTGGGTTTGGAGACCCAGTACTTC. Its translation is CASTELGLETQYF.

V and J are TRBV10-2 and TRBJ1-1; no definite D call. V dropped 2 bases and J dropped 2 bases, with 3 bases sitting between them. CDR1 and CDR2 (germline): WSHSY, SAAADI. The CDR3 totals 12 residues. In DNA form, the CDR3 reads TGCGCCAGCAGTGAGATAAACACTGAAGCTTTCTTT. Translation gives CASSEINTEAFF.